This T cell receptor (beta chain) was identified in a study of control samples from healthy donors and cancer patients. Clones were sequenced by immunoSEQ multiplex PCR, and TCRdb holds only the in-frame ones, with some missing. The sample contains 75,000 to 80,000 clones, about 89% of which appear only once. Per the germline V gene, CDR1 is LGHNA and CDR2 is YSLEER. V was clipped by 6 bases and J by 9 bases; unmatched bases: 10. The CDR3 contains 16 residues. Sequencing input: PBMCs. This chain uses TRBV4-3 with TRBJ2-1, with 14 bases aligning to TRBD2. This receptor was taken from a woman in her 50s with colorectal cancer. The CDR3 is CASSPRLAGGPSEQFF. CDR3 DNA: TGCGCCAGCAGTCCTCGACTAGCGGGGGGGCCCAGTGAGCAGTTCTTC.